What follows are 16 T cell receptor beta chains derived from one specimen sequenced in a study of T cells after posttransplantation cyclophosphamide. Some clones are missing from TCRdb's copy, which holds only in-frame ones; the method was immunoSEQ multiplex PCR. The sample yields about 6,900 clones, about 98% seen once. The sequenced sample consisted of naive CD8+ T cells sorted from PBMCs. The receptors originated from a woman in her 30s in good health and a related stem cell transplant donor.

The chain employs TRBV25-1 and TRBJ1-1, with D uncertain. Germline values: CDR1 MGHDK, CDR2 SYGVNS. The CDR3 consists of 14 residues. The germline V and J ends were trimmed by 7 bases and 1 base, with 13 bases remaining between them. The DNA of the CDR3 is TGTGCCAGCAAACATATTGAGGGGAACACTGAAGCTTTCTTT. Translating it yields CASKHIEGNTEAFF.

This chain joins TRBV27 and TRBJ2-3; TRBD1 matches 9 bases. V gave up 6 bases and J gave up 1 base; unmatched junction bases: 5. The CDR3 runs to 15 residues. Germline CDR1 reads MNHEY; CDR2 reads SMNVEV (reference sequence). The CDR3 loop is CASSNRGRGTDTQYF. The DNA for the CDR3 is TGTGCCAGCAGCAACAGGGGGCGAGGCACAGATACGCAGTATTTT.

The V gene is TRBV5-8, the J gene TRBJ1-4; 7 bases are shared with TRBD1. CDR1 is SGHTS, CDR2 YDEGEE, per germline. The junction had 16 bases not matched to a gene; V was cut back by 4 bases and J by 7 bases. This CDR3 has 17 residues. Here the CDR3 reads CASSAETGTALSEKLFF. Written as DNA, the CDR3 is TGTGCCAGCAGCGCCGAGACTGGGACAGCCCTTAGTGAAAAACTGTTTTTT. The full variable domain, rest sourced from reference TRBV5-8 and TRBJ1-4, is EAGVTQSPTHLIKTRGQQATLRCSPISGHTSVYWYQQALGLGLQFLLWYDEGEERNRGNFPPRFSGRQFPNYSSELNVNALELEDSALYLCASSAETGTALSEKLFFGSGTQLSVL.

This chain links TRBV4-1 with TRBJ1-1; the D gene is possibly TRBD1 (5 bases). Germline V lookup: CDR1 MGHRA, CDR2 YSYEKL. The length of the CDR3 is 16 residues. With 1 base removed from V and 6 bases from J, the gap between germline ends came to 18 bases. The CDR3 DNA follows: TGCGCCAGCAGCCAAGCCTACAGCCTCGGGGACTCTGAAGCTTTCTTT. This gives the protein CASSQAYSLGDSEAFF.

The genes are TRBV13 and TRBJ2-7, with TRBD2 matching over 8 bases. Germline CDR1 reads PRHDT; CDR2 reads FYEKMQ (reference sequence). The CDR3 runs to 14 residues. V lost 0 bases to trimming and J lost 4 bases; unmatched junction nucleotides: 2. As DNA, the CDR3 is TGTGCCAGCAGCTTAGGTAGCGGGGTTTACGAGCAGTACTTC. Translated: CASSLGSGVYEQYF.

This clone was seen once. The chain carries TRBV7-9 and TRBJ2-1; D uncertain. The CDR3 has 14 residues. V was trimmed by 4 bases and J by 8 bases, leaving 15 bases between them. The germline CDR1 and CDR2 sequences are SEHNR and FQNEAQ (reference sequence). The CDR3 is CASSSQENIHEQFF. CDR3 coding DNA: TGTGCCAGCAGCTCCCAGGAAAATATACATGAGCAGTTCTTC.

With respect to this clone: At one of its ends the junction is not consistent with the germline gene, which may arise from a read error. This sample also contains other DNA sequences that code for the same CDR3. This chain joins TRBV19 and TRBJ1-6; the D is unclear. CDR1 is LNHDA, CDR2 SQIVND, per germline (reference sequence). This CDR3 is built from 18 residues. The CDR3 reads CASRNQAPPSSYNSPLHF. The DNA of the CDR3 is TGTGCCAGTAGAAACCAGGCACCCCCGAGCTCCTATAATTCCCCCCTCCACTTT.

This sequence joins TRBV6-5 and TRBJ2-3; 9 nucleotides align to TRBD1. Germline V lookup: CDR1 MNHEY, CDR2 SVGAGI. This CDR3 contains 16 residues. Losses at the gene ends were 4 bases for V and 2 bases for J; bases not matched to a gene: 7. CDR3 amino acids: CASSSRDRVVTDTQYF. The CDR3 DNA reads as TGTGCCAGCAGTTCCCGGGACAGGGTCGTCACAGATACGCAGTATTTT.

This clone has just one count. The chain has TRBV15 and TRBJ2-2, with 8 bases fitting TRBD1. Per germline, CDR1 LNHNV and CDR2 YYDKDF (reference sequence). This CDR3 spans 15 amino acids. The trim removed 0 bases at V and 7 bases at J, leaving 4 bases unmatched. DNA for the CDR3: TGTGCCACCAGCAGAGACAGGGGGCAGGGCGGGGAGCTGTTTTTT. Translated, it gives CATSRDRGQGGELFF.

This chain connects TRBV5-1 to TRBJ2-1; 9 nucleotides line up with TRBD2. The CDR3 loop spans 15 amino acids. The V segment lost 4 bases and the J segment 0 bases; nucleotides outside the gene matches: 2. Looked up from germline, CDR1 is SGHRS and CDR2 is YFSETQ. The CDR3 DNA reads as TGCGCCAGCAGCCTTAGCGGGGGCTCCTACAATGAGCAGTTCTTC. This translates into CASSLSGGSYNEQFF.

The genes are TRBV7-9 and TRBJ1-1, with D possibly TRBD1 on 5 matching bases. V lost 4 bases, J lost 4 bases, and 10 bases lay in between. Per germline, CDR1 SEHNR and CDR2 FQNEAQ (reference sequence). This CDR3 contains 13 residues. The CDR3 region has the DNA TGTGCCAGCAGCTGGGACGGGAGCACTGAAGCTTTCTTT. It yields the protein CASSWDGSTEAFF.

This clone was seen a single time. The chain links TRBV4-2 to TRBJ2-7; 9 bases line up with TRBD1. The CDR3 is 16 residues long. V was clipped by 0 bases and J by 3 bases; unmatched bases: 6. Germline values: CDR1 LGHNA, CDR2 YNFKEQ. This chain's CDR3 is CASSQDAGDRVYEQYF. The DNA of the CDR3 is TGTGCCAGCAGCCAAGATGCGGGGGACAGGGTCTACGAGCAGTACTTC.

The V gene is TRBV27, the J gene TRBJ2-5; D unresolved. Gene TRBJ2-7 matches the end of the DNA better, so the J call may be wrong. The CDR3 is 14 amino acids. Germline lookup yields CDR1 MNHEY and CDR2 SMNVEV (reference sequence). The DNA of the CDR3 is TGTGCCAGCAGTCTGGGTCGTATTAACTACGAGCAGTACTTC. Translation gives CASSLGRINYEQYF.

This sequence joins TRBV5-6 and TRBJ1-2, with D tentatively TRBD1 (6 bases). Germline values: CDR1 SGHDT, CDR2 YYEEEE. V was trimmed by 4 bases and J by 1 base, leaving 11 bases between them. The CDR3 totals 14 residues. CDR3 amino acids: CASSGDNINYGYTF. CDR3 sequence (DNA): TGTGCCAGCAGCGGGGACAATATTAACTATGGCTACACCTTC. Drawing the rest from reference TRBV5-6 and TRBJ1-2, the complete variable domain is DAGVTQSPTHLIKTRGQQVTLRCSPKSGHDTVSWYQQALGQGPQFIFQYYEEEERQRGNFPDRFSGHQFPNYSSELNVNALLLGDSALYLCASSGDNINYGYTFGSGTRLTVV.

In the case of this clone: This CDR3 is also generated by other DNA sequences in the sample. This chain links TRBV6-1 with TRBJ2-7; 11 positions match TRBD1. The CDR3 contains 16 residues. Losses at the gene ends were 3 bases for V and 0 bases for J; bases not matched to a gene: 4. Germline CDR1 and CDR2: MNHNS and SASEGT. The CDR3, as DNA: TGTGCCAGCAGTGAGCTGGGACAGGGGGGCTCCTACGAGCAGTACTTC. Encoded protein: CASSELGQGGSYEQYF.

This rearrangement joins TRBV7-9 to TRBJ2-1, with D possibly TRBD2 on 6 matching bases. This CDR3 has 17 amino acids. Germline CDR1 is SEHNR and CDR2 is FQNEAQ (reference sequence). Deletions cut 5 bases from V and 2 bases from J, with 19 bases between. CDR3 sequence (DNA): TGTGCCAGCAGCGCCAGCGACGGGGGACGGGCCTACAATGAGCAGTTCTTC. Protein: CASSASDGGRAYNEQFF.